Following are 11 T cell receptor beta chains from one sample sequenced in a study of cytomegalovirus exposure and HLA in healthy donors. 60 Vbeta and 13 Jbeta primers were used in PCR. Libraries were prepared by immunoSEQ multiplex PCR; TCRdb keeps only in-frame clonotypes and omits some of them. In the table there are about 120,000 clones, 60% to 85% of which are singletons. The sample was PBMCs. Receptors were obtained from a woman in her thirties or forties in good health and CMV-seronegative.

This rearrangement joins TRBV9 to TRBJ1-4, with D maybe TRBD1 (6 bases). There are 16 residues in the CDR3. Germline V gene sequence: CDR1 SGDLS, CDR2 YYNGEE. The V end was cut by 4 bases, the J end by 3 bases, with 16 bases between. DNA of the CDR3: TGTGCCAGCAGCCGAGGGGTAGGACAGTCTAATGAAAAACTGTTTTTT. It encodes CASSRGVGQSNEKLFF.

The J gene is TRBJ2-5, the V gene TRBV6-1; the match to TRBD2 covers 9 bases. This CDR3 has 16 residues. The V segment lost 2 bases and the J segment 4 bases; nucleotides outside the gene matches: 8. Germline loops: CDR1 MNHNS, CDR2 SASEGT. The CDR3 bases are TGTGCCAGCAGTGAAAAGGGGACTAGCTTTATAGAGACCCAGTACTTC. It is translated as CASSEKGTSFIETQYF.

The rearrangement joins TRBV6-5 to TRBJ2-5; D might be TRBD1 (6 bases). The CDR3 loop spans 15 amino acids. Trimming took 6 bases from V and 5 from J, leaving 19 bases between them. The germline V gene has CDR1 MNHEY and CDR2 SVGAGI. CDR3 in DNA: TGTGCCAGCAGCACGGGGACCCGTACAGGGGAGACCCAGTACTTC. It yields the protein CASSTGTRTGETQYF.

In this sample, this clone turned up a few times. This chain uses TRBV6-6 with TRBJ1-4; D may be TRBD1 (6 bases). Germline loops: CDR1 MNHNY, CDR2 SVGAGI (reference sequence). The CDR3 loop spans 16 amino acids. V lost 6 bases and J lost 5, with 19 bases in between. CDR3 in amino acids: CASRRQGLSQNEKLFF. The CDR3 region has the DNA TGTGCCAGCAGGCGGCAGGGGCTCAGTCAGAATGAAAAACTGTTTTTT.

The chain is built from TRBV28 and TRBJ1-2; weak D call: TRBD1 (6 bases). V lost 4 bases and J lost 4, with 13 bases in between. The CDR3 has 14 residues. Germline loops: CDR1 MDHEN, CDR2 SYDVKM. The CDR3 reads CASSSFGGPYGYTF. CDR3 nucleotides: TGTGCCAGCAGTTCGTTCGGGGGGCCCTATGGCTACACCTTC.

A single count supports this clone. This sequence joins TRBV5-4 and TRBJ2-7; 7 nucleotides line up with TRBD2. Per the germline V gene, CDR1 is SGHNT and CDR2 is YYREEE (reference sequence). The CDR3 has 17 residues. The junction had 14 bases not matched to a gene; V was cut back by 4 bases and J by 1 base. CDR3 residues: CASSNGPRGGSSYEQYF. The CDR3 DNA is TGTGCCAGCAGCAACGGGCCTCGGGGCGGGAGTTCCTACGAGCAGTACTTC.

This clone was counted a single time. The CDR3: CASSAGQLQETQYF. CDR3 sequence (DNA): TGCGCCAGCAGTGCGGGACAGCTCCAAGAGACCCAGTACTTC. This chain connects TRBV10-1 to TRBJ2-5; 7 bases line up with TRBD1. This CDR3 comprises 14 residues. Looked up from germline, CDR1 is WNHNN and CDR2 is SYGVQD (reference sequence). V shed 4 bases, J shed 1 base, and the junction held 3 bases outside the gene matches.

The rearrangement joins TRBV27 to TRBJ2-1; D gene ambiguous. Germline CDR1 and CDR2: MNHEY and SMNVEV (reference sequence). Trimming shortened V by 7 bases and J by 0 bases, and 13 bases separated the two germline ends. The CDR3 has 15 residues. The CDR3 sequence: CASTRLPSSYNEQFF. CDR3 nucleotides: TGTGCCAGCACGCGCTTGCCGAGCTCCTACAATGAGCAGTTCTTC.

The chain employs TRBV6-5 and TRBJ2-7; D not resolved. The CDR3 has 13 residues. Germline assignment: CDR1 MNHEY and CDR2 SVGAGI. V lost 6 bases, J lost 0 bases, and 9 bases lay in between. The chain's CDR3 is CASRSESSYEQYF. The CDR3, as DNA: TGTGCCAGCAGATCCGAGAGCTCCTACGAGCAGTACTTC.

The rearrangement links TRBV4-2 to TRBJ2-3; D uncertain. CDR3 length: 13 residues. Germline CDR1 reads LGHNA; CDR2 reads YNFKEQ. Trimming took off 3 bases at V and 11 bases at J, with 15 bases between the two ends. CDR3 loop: CASSQEHGPLQYF. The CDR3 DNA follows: TGTGCCAGCAGCCAGGAACATGGGCCTTTGCAGTATTTT.

The CDR3 coding sequence is TGCGCCAGCAGCTTGGGGGCAGCTGGAAACACCATATATTTT. Amino acid sequence: CASSLGAAGNTIYF. The rearrangement uses TRBV5-1 and TRBJ1-3, with D unclear. This CDR3 is 14 amino acids long. The germline V gene encodes CDR1 SGHRS and CDR2 YFSETQ. V lost 0 bases and J 2 bases, leaving 6 bases between the germline ends.